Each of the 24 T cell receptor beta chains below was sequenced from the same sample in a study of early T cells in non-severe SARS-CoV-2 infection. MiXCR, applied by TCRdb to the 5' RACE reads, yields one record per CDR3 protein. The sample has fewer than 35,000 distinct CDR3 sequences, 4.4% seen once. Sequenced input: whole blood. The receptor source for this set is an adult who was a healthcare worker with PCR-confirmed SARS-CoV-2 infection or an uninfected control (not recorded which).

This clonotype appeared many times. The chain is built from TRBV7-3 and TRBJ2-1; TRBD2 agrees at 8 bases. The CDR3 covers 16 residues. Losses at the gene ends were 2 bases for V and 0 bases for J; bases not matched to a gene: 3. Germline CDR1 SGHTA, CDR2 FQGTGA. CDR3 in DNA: TGTGCCAGCAGCTTAGGCGGGGGGCGCTCCTACAATGAGCAGTTCTTC. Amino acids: CASSLGGGRSYNEQFF.

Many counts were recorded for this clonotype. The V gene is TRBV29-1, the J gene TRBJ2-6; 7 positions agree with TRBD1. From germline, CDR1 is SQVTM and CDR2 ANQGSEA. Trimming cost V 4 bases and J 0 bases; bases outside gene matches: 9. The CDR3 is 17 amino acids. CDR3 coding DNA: TGCAGCGTTGTATTCGGACAGGCTCTCTCTGGGGCCAACGTCCTGACTTTC. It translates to CSVVFGQALSGANVLTF. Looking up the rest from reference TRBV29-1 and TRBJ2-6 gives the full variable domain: SAVISQKPSRDICQRGTSLTIQCQVDSQVTMMFWYRQQPGQSLTLIATANQGSEATYESGFVIDKFPISRPNLTFSTLTVSNMSPEDSSIYLCSVVFGQALSGANVLTFGAGSRLTVL.

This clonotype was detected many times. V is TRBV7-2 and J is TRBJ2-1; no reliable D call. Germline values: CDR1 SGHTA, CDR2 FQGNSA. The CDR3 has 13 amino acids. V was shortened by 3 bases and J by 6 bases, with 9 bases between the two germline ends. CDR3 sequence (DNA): TGTGCCAGCAGCTTTCAGGCGGTCAATGAGCAGTTCTTC. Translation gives CASSFQAVNEQFF. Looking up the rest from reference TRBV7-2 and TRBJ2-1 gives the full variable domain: GAGVSQSPSNKVTEKGKDVELRCDPISGHTALYWYRQSLGQGLEFLIYFQGNSAPDKSGLPSDRFSAERTGGSVSTLTIQRTQQEDSAVYLCASSFQAVNEQFFGPGTRLTVL.

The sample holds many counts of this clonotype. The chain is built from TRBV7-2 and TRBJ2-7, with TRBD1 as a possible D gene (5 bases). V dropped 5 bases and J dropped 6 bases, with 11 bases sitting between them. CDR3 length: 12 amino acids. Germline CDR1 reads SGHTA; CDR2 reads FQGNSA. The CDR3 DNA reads TGTGCCAGCAGCCTAAACAGGCGCGAGCAGTACTTC. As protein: CASSLNRREQYF.

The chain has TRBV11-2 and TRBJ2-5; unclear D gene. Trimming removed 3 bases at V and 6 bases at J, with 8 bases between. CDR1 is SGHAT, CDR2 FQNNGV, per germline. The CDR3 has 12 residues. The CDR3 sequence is CASSFMGKTQYF. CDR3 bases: TGTGCCAGCAGCTTCATGGGCAAGACCCAGTACTTC.

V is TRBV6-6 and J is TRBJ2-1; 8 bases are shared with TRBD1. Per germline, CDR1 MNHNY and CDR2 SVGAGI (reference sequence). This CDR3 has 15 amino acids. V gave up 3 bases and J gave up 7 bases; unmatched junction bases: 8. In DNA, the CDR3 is TGTGCCAGCAGTTATATGCAGGGGGCTAGGAATGAGCAGTTCTTC. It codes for CASSYMQGARNEQFF.

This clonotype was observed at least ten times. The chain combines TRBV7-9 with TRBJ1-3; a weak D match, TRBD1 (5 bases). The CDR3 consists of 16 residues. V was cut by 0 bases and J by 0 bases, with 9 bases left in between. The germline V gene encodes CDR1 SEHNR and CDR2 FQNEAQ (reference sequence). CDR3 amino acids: CASSLAQGDSGNTIYF. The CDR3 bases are TGTGCCAGCAGCTTAGCGCAAGGGGACTCTGGAAACACCATATATTTT.

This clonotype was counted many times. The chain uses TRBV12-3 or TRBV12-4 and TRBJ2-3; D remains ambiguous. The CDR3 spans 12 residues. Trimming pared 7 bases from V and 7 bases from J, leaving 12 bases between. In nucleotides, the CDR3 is TGTGCCAGCACCGCCCAACCGAATACGCAGTATTTT. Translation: CASTAQPNTQYF.

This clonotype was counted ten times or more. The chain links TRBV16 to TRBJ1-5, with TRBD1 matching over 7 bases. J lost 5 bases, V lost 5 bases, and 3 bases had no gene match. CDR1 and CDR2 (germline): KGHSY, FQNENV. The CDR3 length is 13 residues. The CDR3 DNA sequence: TGTGCCAGCAGCGTTGGGACAGATCAGCCCCAGCATTTT. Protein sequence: CASSVGTDQPQHF.

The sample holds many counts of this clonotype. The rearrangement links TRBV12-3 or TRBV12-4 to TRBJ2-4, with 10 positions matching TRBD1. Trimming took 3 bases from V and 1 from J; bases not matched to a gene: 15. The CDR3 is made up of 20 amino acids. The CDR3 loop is CASSLMDRGSVYGAKNIQYF. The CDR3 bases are TGTGCCAGCAGTTTGATGGACAGGGGGTCGGTGTATGGGGCCAAAAACATTCAGTACTTC.

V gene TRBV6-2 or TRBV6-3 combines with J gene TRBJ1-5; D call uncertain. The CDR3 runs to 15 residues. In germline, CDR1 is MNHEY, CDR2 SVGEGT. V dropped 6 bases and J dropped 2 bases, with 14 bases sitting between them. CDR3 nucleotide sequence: TGTGCCAGCAGACCGACTGACGGGGGCAATCAGCCCCAGCATTTT. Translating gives CASRPTDGGNQPQHF.

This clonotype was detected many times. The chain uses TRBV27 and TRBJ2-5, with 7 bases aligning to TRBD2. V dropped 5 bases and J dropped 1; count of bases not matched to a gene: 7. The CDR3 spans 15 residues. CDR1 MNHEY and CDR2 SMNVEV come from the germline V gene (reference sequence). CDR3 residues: CASSGGLVGQETQYF. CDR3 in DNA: TGTGCCAGCAGTGGTGGACTAGTCGGCCAAGAGACCCAGTACTTC.

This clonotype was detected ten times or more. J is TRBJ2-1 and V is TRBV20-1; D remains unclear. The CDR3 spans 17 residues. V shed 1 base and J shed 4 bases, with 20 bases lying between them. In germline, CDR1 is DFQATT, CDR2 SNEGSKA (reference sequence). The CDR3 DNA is TGCAGTGCTAGAGTTAAGGACCAACGTTCCCTTTACAATGAGCAGTTCTTC. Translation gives CSARVKDQRSLYNEQFF.

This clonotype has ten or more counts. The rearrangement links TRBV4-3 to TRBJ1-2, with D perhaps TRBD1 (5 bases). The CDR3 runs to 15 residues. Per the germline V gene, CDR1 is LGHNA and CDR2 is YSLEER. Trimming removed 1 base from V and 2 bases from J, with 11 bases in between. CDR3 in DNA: TGCGCCAGCAGCCAAGTCCGGGACGGGAACTATGGCTACACCTTC. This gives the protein CASSQVRDGNYGYTF.

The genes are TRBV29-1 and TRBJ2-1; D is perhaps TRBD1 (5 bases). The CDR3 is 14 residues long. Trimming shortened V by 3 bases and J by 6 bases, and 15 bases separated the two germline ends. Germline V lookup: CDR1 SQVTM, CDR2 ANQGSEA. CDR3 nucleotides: TGCAGCGTTGAGTCCGAGATGCAGGGCAATGAGCAGTTCTTC. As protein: CSVESEMQGNEQFF.

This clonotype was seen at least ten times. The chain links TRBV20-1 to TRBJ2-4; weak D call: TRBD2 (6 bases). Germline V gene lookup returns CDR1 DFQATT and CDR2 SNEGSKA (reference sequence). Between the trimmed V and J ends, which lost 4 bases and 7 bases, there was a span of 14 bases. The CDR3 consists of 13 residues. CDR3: CSATDPAGNIQYF. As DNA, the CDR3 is TGCAGTGCTACGGACCCTGCGGGGAACATTCAGTACTTC.

The CDR3 is CASSLVTGTVYGYTF. DNA for the CDR3: TGTGCCAGCAGCTTAGTCACCGGGACAGTGTATGGCTACACCTTC. V and J are TRBV7-9 and TRBJ1-2, with TRBD1 matching 7 bases. Germline V gene lookup returns CDR1 SEHNR and CDR2 FQNEAQ (reference sequence). This CDR3 spans 15 amino acids. The trim removed 1 base at V and 5 bases at J, leaving 7 bases unmatched.

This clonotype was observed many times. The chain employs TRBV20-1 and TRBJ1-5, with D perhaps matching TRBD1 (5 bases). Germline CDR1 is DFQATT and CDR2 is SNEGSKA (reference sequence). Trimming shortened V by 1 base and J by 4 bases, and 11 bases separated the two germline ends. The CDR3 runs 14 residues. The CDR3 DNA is TGCAGTGCTAGAGGTCCCGGGGGTAATCAGCCCCAGCATTTT. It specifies CSARGPGGNQPQHF.

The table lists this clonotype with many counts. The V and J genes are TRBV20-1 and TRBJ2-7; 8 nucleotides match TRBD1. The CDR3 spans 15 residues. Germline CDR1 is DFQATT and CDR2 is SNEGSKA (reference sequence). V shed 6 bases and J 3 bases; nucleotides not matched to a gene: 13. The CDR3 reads CSAVKSGQVVYEQYF. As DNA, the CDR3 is TGCAGTGCCGTTAAGTCGGGACAGGTCGTCTACGAGCAGTACTTC.

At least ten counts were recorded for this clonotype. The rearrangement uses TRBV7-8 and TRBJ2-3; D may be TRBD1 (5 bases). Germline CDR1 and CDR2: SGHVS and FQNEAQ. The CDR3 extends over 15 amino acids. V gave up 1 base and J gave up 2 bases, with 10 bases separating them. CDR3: CASSLGQIITDTQYF. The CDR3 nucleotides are TGTGCCAGCAGCTTAGGACAGATTATCACAGATACGCAGTATTTT.

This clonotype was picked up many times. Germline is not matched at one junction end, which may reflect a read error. CDR3 nucleotides: TGTGCCAGCAGTGACCCACGGGAACCCCCGGGCTTT. This encodes CASSDPREPPGF. The V gene is TRBV6-2 or TRBV6-3, the J gene TRBJ1-6; D unclear. The CDR3 runs to 12 residues. Germline V gives CDR1 MNHEY, CDR2 SVGEGT.

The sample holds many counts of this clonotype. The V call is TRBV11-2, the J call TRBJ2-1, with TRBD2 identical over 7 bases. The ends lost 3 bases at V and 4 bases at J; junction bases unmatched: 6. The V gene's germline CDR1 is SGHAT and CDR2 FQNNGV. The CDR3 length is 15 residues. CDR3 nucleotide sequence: TGTGCCAGCAGCTTGGGTTCTAGCGGATACAATGAGCAGTTCTTC. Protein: CASSLGSSGYNEQFF.

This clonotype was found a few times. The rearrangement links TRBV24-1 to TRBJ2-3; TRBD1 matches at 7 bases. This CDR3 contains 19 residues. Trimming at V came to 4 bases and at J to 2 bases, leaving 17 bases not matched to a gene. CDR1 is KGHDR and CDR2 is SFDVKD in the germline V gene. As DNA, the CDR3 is TGTGCCACCAGTGAATACCAACCTAGGACAGGCTGGTACACAGATACGCAGTATTTT. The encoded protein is CATSEYQPRTGWYTDTQYF.

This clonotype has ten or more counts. The CDR3 region has the DNA TGTGCCAGCGAGCTAGCGGGAGGGGTTGGCGAGCAGTTCTTC. The encoded protein is CASELAGGVGEQFF. V usage is TRBV7-6 and J usage is TRBJ2-1; 12 nucleotides agree with TRBD2. Germline V lookup: CDR1 SGHVS, CDR2 FNYEAQ. This CDR3 has 14 residues. With V trimmed by 8 bases and J by 10 bases, 9 bases remained unmatched.